Listed below are T cell receptor beta chains from one sample, sequenced in a study of control samples from healthy donors and cancer patients. Assay used: immunoSEQ multiplex PCR; TCRdb lists only in-frame clones, some missing. The profile shows 150,000 to 200,000 clones, 80% to 95% of them singletons. Input material: blood. These TCRs come from a man younger than 30 in good health. CDR3s include the opening cysteine and the closing phenylalanine or tryptophan. Each record gives: J gene, V gene, D gene, clone size, CDR3 DNA, CDR3 protein. The D gene is left open where the match is weak. Only part of the rows carry a size: once, few, many, or a class if the clone is expanded.

>TRBJ1-2|TRBV2|TRBD1|-
TGTGCCAGCAGTCCCGGGACAGGGGGCATTGGCTACACCTTC
CASSPGTGGIGYTF
>TRBJ1-1|TRBV15|-|-
TGTGCCACCAGAATGACAGGAGAGGGAAAACGTGGAGCTTTCTTT
CATRMTGEGKRGAFF
>TRBJ2-7|TRBV28|-|-
TGTGCCAGCACCTTAGAAGCTCTCTCTTACGAGCAGTACTTC
CASTLEALSYEQYF
>TRBJ2-7|TRBV19|-|-
TGTGCCAGTAGTACTCGCCAGGGCTCCTACGAGCAGTACTTC
CASSTRQGSYEQYF
>TRBJ2-1|TRBV6-1|TRBD2|-
TGTGCCAGCAGTGAACGACTAGCGGGGGCAGGCGAGCAGTTCTTC
CASSERLAGAGEQFF
>TRBJ1-2|TRBV7-3|TRBD1|-
TGTGCCAGCAGCCTAGGACAGGGGGAGAGTGGCTACACCTTC
CASSLGQGESGYTF
>TRBJ1-1|TRBV19|TRBD1|-
TGTGCCAGTAGCGACAGGGACACTGAAGCTTTCTTT
CASSDRDTEAFF
>TRBJ2-3|TRBV5-1|TRBD2|-
TGCGCCAGCAGCTTGACGGGCGGGGGTAACCCAGATACGCAGTATTTT
CASSLTGGGNPDTQYF
>TRBJ1-1|TRBV12-3/TRBV12-4|-|-
TGTGCCAGCAGCGTAGGGACGAGTGAAGCTTTCTTT
CASSVGTSEAFF
>TRBJ2-7|TRBV3-1/TRBV3-2|TRBD1|-
TGTGCCAGCAGCCAAGGAACCGGGACAGGGCAACACGAGCAGTACTTC
CASSQGTGTGQHEQYF
>TRBJ2-3|TRBV3-1/TRBV3-2|-|-
TGTGCCAGCACGTCGGGGGGCCCCACAGATACGCAGTATTTT
CASTSGGPTDTQYF
>TRBJ1-2|TRBV6-6|TRBD1|-
TGTGCCAGCAGCGCCGGGACAGGGGCTGGCTACACCTTC
CASSAGTGAGYTF
>TRBJ1-5|TRBV4-1|TRBD1|-
TGCGCCAGCAGCCGAGATCTGGGACAGGGAACACAGCCCCAGCATTTT
CASSRDLGQGTQPQHF
>TRBJ1-6|TRBV24-1|-|-
TGTGCCACCAGTGATTTTGTTCTGAAACCCTATAATTCACCCCTCCACTTT
CATSDFVLKPYNSPLHF
>TRBJ1-3|TRBV15|TRBD1|few
TGTGCCACAAAGACCCTGGAACAGGGGAGCCCCTCTGGAAACACCATATATTTT
CATKTLEQGSPSGNTIYF
>TRBJ1-1|TRBV29-1|-|-
TGCAGCGTTGGGCACACGGAATTGGGCACTGAAGCTTTCTTT
CSVGHTELGTEAFF
>TRBJ1-1|TRBV6-1|TRBD1|once
TGTGCCAGCAGTGCCGCGATTCTGACAGGGGAGAGGACTGAAGCTTTCTTT
CASSAAILTGERTEAFF
>TRBJ1-3|TRBV23-1|-|-
TGCGCCAGCAGTCAGCCTCGCTGGGGGGGGGCGAGCTCTGGAAACACCATATATTTT
CASSQPRWGGASSGNTIYF
>TRBJ1-1|TRBV7-8|-|-
TGTGCCAGCACCTTACCGCCGTCCGATGAAGCTTTCTTT
CASTLPPSDEAFF
>TRBJ2-3|TRBV9|-|-
TGTGCCAGCAGCGGAGGCACAGATACGCAGTATTTT
CASSGGTDTQYF
>TRBJ2-7|TRBV19|TRBD2|-
TGTGCCAGTAGTTTTAGCGGGTCCCTCTCCTACGAGCAGTACTTC
CASSFSGSLSYEQYF
>TRBJ2-1|TRBV3-1/TRBV3-2|-|-
TGTGCCAGCAGCCAAGGTTCTGAGCAGTTCTTC
CASSQGSEQFF
>TRBJ1-2|TRBV29-1|TRBD1|-
TGCAGCGTTGAAGATAGGGGGCCCTACACCTTC
CSVEDRGPYTF
>TRBJ2-1|TRBV5-6|TRBD2|-
TGTGCCAGCAGCAAGCGGGGGGCCTACAATGAGCAGTTCTTC
CASSKRGAYNEQFF
>TRBJ1-2|TRBV19|-|-
TGTGCCAGTAGTACTGACAGGGGCTACACCTTC
CASSTDRGYTF
>TRBJ1-5|TRBV3-1/TRBV3-2|-|-
TGTGCCAGCAGCCAAACCGGGGGCAATCAGCCCCAGCATTTT
CASSQTGGNQPQHF
>TRBJ2-1|TRBV4-1|TRBD2|-
TGCGCCAGCAGCCAAGAAAGCGGGGGTCGCAATGAGCAGTTCTTC
CASSQESGGRNEQFF
>TRBJ2-1|TRBV24-1|TRBD2|-
TGTGCCACCAGTGGACTAGCCCGATCCAATGAGCAGTTCTTC
CATSGLARSNEQFF
>TRBJ1-2|TRBV27|-|-
TGTGCCAGCAGTCAAAAACATTGGGGGGAAAACTATGGCTACACCTTC
CASSQKHWGENYGYTF